The 19 T cell receptor beta chains given below trace back to one sample, sequenced in a study of a mutant IDH1 vaccine in newly diagnosed glioma. Time point reported: baseline, week 1 (first vaccination visit). This sample's treatment: pre-vaccination baseline after standard-of-care therapy. Only in-frame clones appear in the TCRdb table, and some are missing; sequencing was by immunoSEQ multiplex PCR. The table includes tens of thousands of clones, about three quarters detected once. This specimen was PBMCs, taken from a glioma patient treated with radiotherapy, temozolomide or both. All receptors come from a woman in her forties with glioma.

The chain uses TRBV6-1 and TRBJ2-7, with 7 bases matching TRBD1. The CDR3 totals 14 residues. Germline CDR1 is MNHNS and CDR2 is SASEGT. V lost 5 bases, J lost 2 bases, and 6 bases stayed unmatched. The chain's CDR3 is CASSLRTGTYEQYF. Written as DNA, the CDR3 is TGTGCCAGCAGTCTGAGGACAGGAACCTACGAGCAGTACTTC.

This clone came up once. The chain carries TRBV2 and TRBJ2-2; TRBD2 agrees at 14 bases. The CDR3 has 16 residues. CDR1 is SNHLY, CDR2 FYNNEI, per germline. The J segment lost 5 bases and the V segment lost 7 bases, leaving 6 bases of the junction unmatched. The CDR3 DNA is TGTGCCAGCACGCGACTAGCGGGGGGGCAAACCGGGGAGCTGTTTTTT. It specifies CASTRLAGGQTGELFF.

The chain uses TRBV7-9 and TRBJ2-7; D gene ambiguous. The V gene lost 5 bases and the J gene lost 7 bases, with 9 bases spanning the gap. From germline, CDR1 is SEHNR and CDR2 FQNEAQ (reference sequence). The CDR3 is 11 amino acids. The CDR3 sequence is CASSTQWEQYF. For the CDR3, the DNA is TGTGCCAGCAGCACCCAGTGGGAGCAGTACTTC.

The chain has TRBV23-1 and TRBJ1-4; D remains unclear. TRBV23-1 is placed among ORFs of uncertain function. V lost 2 bases to trimming and J lost 4 bases, with 17 bases between them. This CDR3 is 17 amino acids long. The CDR3 coding sequence is TGCGCCAGCAGTCAAACCAAGTTACGAGGATTTAATGAAAAACTGTTTTTT. The encoded protein is CASSQTKLRGFNEKLFF.

J is TRBJ2-5 and V is TRBV29-1; 15 positions match TRBD2. This CDR3 has 15 amino acids. J lost 2 bases, V lost 6 bases, and 4 bases had no gene match. The germline V gene has CDR1 SQVTM and CDR2 ANQGSEA. The chain's CDR3 is CSVGTSGGTQETQYF. The CDR3 DNA sequence: TGCAGCGTCGGGACTAGCGGGGGGACTCAAGAGACCCAGTACTTC.

The chain is built from TRBV6-1 and TRBJ2-7; TRBD1 matches 7 bases. V lost 8 bases, J lost 5 bases, and 15 bases stayed unmatched. The length of the CDR3 is 15 residues. The germline V gene encodes CDR1 MNHNS and CDR2 SASEGT. The CDR3 nucleotides read TGTGCCAGCCTCCGGGACAGTCCAAGACTCCACGAGCAGTACTTC. Amino acid sequence: CASLRDSPRLHEQYF.

The rearrangement uses TRBV9 and TRBJ1-1, with 10 bases fitting TRBD1. Per the germline V gene, CDR1 is SGDLS and CDR2 is YYNGEE. The trim removed 3 bases at V and 4 bases at J, leaving 9 bases unmatched. The CDR3 contains 16 residues. The CDR3 coding sequence is TGTGCCAGCAGCGGGGCGGCGACAGGGGGCTTCACTGAAGCTTTCTTT. Translated, it gives CASSGAATGGFTEAFF.

The chain employs TRBV7-9 and TRBJ1-2; a possible D gene is TRBD1 (6 bases). CDR3 length: 13 amino acids. V was trimmed by 5 bases and J by 8 bases, leaving 15 bases between them. Germline CDR1 is SEHNR and CDR2 is FQNEAQ (reference sequence). The CDR3 loop reads CASSPDSLWGYTF. The CDR3 DNA is TGTGCCAGCAGCCCGGACAGTCTTTGGGGCTACACCTTC.

The chain joins TRBV5-6 to TRBJ1-5; no reliable D call. Germline lookup yields CDR1 SGHDT and CDR2 YYEEEE. Trimming stripped 0 bases from V and 5 bases from J, with 6 bases between. CDR3 size: 13 residues. CDR3 loop: CASSLGPDQPQHF. In nucleotides, the CDR3 is TGTGCCAGCAGCTTGGGACCAGATCAGCCCCAGCATTTT.

The chain uses TRBV21-1 and TRBJ1-5; TRBD1, the D gene given by the table, was not confirmed from the DNA. TRBV21-1 is labeled a pseudogene. CDR3 length: 16 residues. CDR3: CASSRGPGQGGQPQHF. The CDR3 DNA sequence: TGTGCCAGCAGCAGAGGCCCGGGACAGGGGGGTCAGCCCCAGCATTTT.

This clone is a singleton in its sample. This chain joins TRBV7-2 and TRBJ2-1; 9 bases match TRBD2. The CDR3 runs 17 residues. Germline V gives CDR1 SGHTA, CDR2 FQGNSA. V lost 4 bases to trimming and J lost 7 bases; unmatched junction nucleotides: 14. The CDR3 here is CASSSHSGRGGMNEQFF. CDR3 in DNA: TGTGCCAGCAGCTCCCATAGTGGGCGGGGGGGTATGAATGAGCAGTTCTTC. Combining the CDR3 with reference TRBV7-2 and TRBJ2-1 gives the whole variable domain GAGVSQSPSNKVTEKGKDVELRCDPISGHTALYWYRQSLGQGLEFLIYFQGNSAPDKSGLPSDRFSAERTGGSVSTLTIQRTQQEDSAVYLCASSSHSGRGGMNEQFFGPGTRLTVL.

The chain couples TRBV19 to TRBJ1-5; TRBD1 matches at 11 bases. Germline CDR1 reads LNHDA; CDR2 reads SQIVND (reference sequence). Trimming removed 8 bases from V and 4 bases from J; junction bases left unmatched: 7. The CDR3 runs 15 residues. The CDR3: CASFDGQGANQPQHF. CDR3 nucleotide sequence: TGTGCCAGTTTCGACGGACAGGGGGCGAATCAGCCCCAGCATTTT.

This clone was seen just once. The V call is TRBV30, the J call TRBJ1-1; 9 bases line up with TRBD1. Germline lookup yields CDR1 GTSNPN and CDR2 SVGIG (reference sequence). CDR3 length equals 17 residues. V dropped 3 bases and J dropped 4; count of bases not matched to a gene: 15. CDR3 DNA: TGTGCCTGGAGCGCGCCCTTCACAACAGGGGGCACCACTGAAGCTTTCTTT. Residues: CAWSAPFTTGGTTEAFF.

The rearrangement joins TRBV27 to TRBJ1-5; the D gene is possibly TRBD1 (5 bases). CDR3 length: 14 residues. Trimming stripped 3 bases from V and 3 bases from J, with 9 bases between. Germline V gene data show CDR1 as MNHEY and CDR2 as SMNVEV (reference sequence). Here the CDR3 DNA reads TGTGCCAGCAGTTTCCAAGGGGTCAATCAGCCCCAGCATTTT. Translation gives CASSFQGVNQPQHF.

This chain links TRBV7-8 with TRBJ2-1; 10 positions agree with TRBD2. CDR3 size: 15 residues. The trim removed 9 bases at V and 7 bases at J, leaving 12 bases unmatched. Germline V lookup: CDR1 SGHVS, CDR2 FQNEAQ. CDR3 region: CASQVTSGVLNEQFF. The CDR3 DNA sequence: TGTGCCAGTCAAGTCACTAGCGGGGTTTTGAATGAGCAGTTCTTC. Combining the CDR3 with reference TRBV7-8 and TRBJ2-1 gives the whole variable domain GAGVSQSPRYKVAKRGQDVALRCDPISGHVSLFWYQQALGQGPEFLTYFQNEAQLDKSGLPSDRFFAERPEGSVSTLKIQRTQQEDSAVYLCASQVTSGVLNEQFFGPGTRLTVL.

The chain joins TRBV5-1 to TRBJ2-7; TRBD2 agrees at 8 bases. The J segment lost 4 bases and the V segment lost 0 bases, leaving 6 bases of the junction unmatched. This CDR3 is built from 15 residues. Germline V gives CDR1 SGHRS, CDR2 YFSETQ. The CDR3: CASSLGGASGYEQYF. As DNA, the CDR3 is TGCGCCAGCAGCTTGGGGGGGGCTAGCGGGTACGAGCAGTACTTC.

J is TRBJ1-1 and V is TRBV6-5; a possible D gene is TRBD1 (5 bases). From germline, CDR1 is MNHEY and CDR2 SVGAGI. V gave up 0 bases and J gave up 1 base, with 6 bases separating them. The CDR3 runs to 14 residues. The chain's CDR3 is CASSYSGGNTEAFF. The CDR3 DNA sequence: TGTGCCAGCAGTTACTCTGGGGGGAACACTGAAGCTTTCTTT.

The V gene is TRBV5-4, the J gene TRBJ1-6; 8 nucleotides match TRBD1. Per germline, CDR1 SGHNT and CDR2 YYREEE (reference sequence). The trim removed 4 bases at V and 3 bases at J, leaving 6 bases unmatched. This CDR3 spans 16 amino acids. In DNA form, the CDR3 reads TGTGCCAGCAGCCTCCAGGGGGCCGTCTATAATTCACCCCTCCACTTT. This translates into CASSLQGAVYNSPLHF.

V usage is TRBV7-8 and J usage is TRBJ2-5, with 11 bases that match TRBD1. Germline trimming cut 5 bases from V and 5 bases from J; bases unmatched to any gene: 7. Germline assignment: CDR1 SGHVS and CDR2 FQNEAQ. CDR3 length equals 15 residues. CDR3 in amino acids: CASSPGQGATETQYF. The CDR3 bases are TGTGCCAGCAGCCCCGGACAGGGGGCGACGGAGACCCAGTACTTC.